The 2 T cell receptor beta chains in this list originate from one sample, sequenced in a study of shared clonotypes between healthy human individuals. Profiling relied on immunoSEQ multiplex PCR, and the TCRdb table lists in-frame clones only, not all of them. The sample contains some 2,400,000 clones, more than 90% of which appear only once. The material sequenced was naive CD4+ T cells sorted from blood. Subset denoted: CD45RA+ positively selected. These receptors all stem from a man aged 18 to 29 in good health.

A remark on this clone: Other DNA sequences in the same sample also yield this CDR3. The rearrangement links TRBV5-4 to TRBJ2-1; D gene unclear. CDR3 length: 13 residues. Trimming shortened V by 0 bases and J by 6 bases, and 7 bases separated the two germline ends. Germline V CDR1 and CDR2: SGHNT, YYREEE (reference sequence). The CDR3 region has the DNA TGTGCCAGCAGCTTGGGACCAAGCAATGAGCAGTTCTTC. This encodes CASSLGPSNEQFF.

This rearrangement joins TRBV29-1 to TRBJ1-3; the D gene is possibly TRBD1 (6 bases). This CDR3 contains 15 residues. Germline CDR1 and CDR2: SQVTM and ANQGSEA. Trimming shortened V by 0 bases and J by 1 base, and 10 bases separated the two germline ends. The CDR3 bases are TGCAGCGTTGAAGATTATAGGGGGTCTGGAAACACCATATATTTT. This translates into CSVEDYRGSGNTIYF.